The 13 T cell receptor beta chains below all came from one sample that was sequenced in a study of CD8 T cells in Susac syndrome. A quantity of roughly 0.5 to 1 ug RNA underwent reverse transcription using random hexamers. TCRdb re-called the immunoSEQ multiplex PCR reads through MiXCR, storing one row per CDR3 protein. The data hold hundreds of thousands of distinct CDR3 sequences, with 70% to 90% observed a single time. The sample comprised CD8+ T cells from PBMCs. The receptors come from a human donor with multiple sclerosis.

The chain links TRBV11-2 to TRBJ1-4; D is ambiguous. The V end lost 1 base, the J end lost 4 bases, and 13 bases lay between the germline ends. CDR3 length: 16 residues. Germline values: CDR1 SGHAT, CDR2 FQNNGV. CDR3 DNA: TGTGCCAGCAGCTTAGCTCCCAGCTTATTTAATGAAAAACTGTTTTTT. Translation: CASSLAPSLFNEKLFF.

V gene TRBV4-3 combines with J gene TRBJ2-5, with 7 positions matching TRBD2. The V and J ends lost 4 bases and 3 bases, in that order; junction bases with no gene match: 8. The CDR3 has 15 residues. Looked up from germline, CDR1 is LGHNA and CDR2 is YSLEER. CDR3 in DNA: TGCGCCAGCAGCCGACTTACGGCGGGAGAAGAGACCCAGTACTTC. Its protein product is CASSRLTAGEETQYF.

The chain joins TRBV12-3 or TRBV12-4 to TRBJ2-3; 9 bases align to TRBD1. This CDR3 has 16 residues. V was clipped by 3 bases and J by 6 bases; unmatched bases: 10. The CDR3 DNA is TGTGCCAGCAGTTTCACGGGACAGGGTAGGAGGGATACGCAGTATTTT. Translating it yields CASSFTGQGRRDTQYF.

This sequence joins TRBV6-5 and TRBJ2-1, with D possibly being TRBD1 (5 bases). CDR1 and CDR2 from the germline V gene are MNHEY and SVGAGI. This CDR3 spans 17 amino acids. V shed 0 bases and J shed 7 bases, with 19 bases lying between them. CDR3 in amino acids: CASSYSVGLKVRNEQFF. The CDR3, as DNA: TGTGCCAGCAGTTACTCCGTGGGGCTGAAAGTTAGGAATGAGCAGTTCTTC.

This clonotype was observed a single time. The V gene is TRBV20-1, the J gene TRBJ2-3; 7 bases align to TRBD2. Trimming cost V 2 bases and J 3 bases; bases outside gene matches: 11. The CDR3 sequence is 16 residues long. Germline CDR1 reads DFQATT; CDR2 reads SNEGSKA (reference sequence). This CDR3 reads CSARLAEVEWTDTQYF. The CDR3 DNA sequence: TGCAGTGCTAGACTAGCGGAGGTGGAGTGGACAGATACGCAGTATTTT.

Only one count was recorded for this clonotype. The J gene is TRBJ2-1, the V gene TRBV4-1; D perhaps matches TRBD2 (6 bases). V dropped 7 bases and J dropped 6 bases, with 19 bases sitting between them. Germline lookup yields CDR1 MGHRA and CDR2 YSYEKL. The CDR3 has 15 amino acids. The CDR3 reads CASTFQDKRANEQFF. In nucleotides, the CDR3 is TGCGCCAGCACCTTCCAGGATAAGCGGGCCAATGAGCAGTTCTTC.

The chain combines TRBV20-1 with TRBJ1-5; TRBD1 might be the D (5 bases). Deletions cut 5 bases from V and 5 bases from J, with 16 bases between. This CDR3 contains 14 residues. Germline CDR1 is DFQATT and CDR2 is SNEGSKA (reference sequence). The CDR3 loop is CSAWTPLGDQPQHF. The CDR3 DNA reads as TGCAGTGCTTGGACCCCTCTAGGGGATCAGCCCCAGCATTTT.

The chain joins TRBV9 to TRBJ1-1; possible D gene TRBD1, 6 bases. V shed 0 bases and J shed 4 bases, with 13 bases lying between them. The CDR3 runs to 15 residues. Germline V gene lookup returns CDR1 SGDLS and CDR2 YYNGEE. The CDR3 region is CASSVASGVGTEAFF. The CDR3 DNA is TGTGCCAGCAGCGTAGCCTCAGGGGTGGGCACTGAAGCTTTCTTT.

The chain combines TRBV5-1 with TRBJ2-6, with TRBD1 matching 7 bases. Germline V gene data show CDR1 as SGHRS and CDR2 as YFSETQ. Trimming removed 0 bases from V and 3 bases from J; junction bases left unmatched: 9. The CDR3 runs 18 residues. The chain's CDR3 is CASSLGDSRFFGANVLTF. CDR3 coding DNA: TGCGCCAGCAGCTTGGGGGACAGTCGATTCTTTGGGGCCAACGTCCTGACTTTC.

The CDR3 spells CASSWGPGLNSYEQYF. CDR3 nucleotides: TGTGCCAGCAGCTGGGGGCCCGGACTGAACTCCTACGAGCAGTACTTC. The chain carries TRBV5-6 and TRBJ2-7; D may be TRBD1 (6 bases). Trimming removed 3 bases from V and 0 bases from J, with 16 bases in between. The CDR3 extends over 16 amino acids. Germline assignment: CDR1 SGHDT and CDR2 YYEEEE.

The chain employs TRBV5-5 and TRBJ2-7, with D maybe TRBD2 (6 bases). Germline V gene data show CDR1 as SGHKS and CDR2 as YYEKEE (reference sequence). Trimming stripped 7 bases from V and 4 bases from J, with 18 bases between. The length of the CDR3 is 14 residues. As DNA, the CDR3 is TGTGCCAGCTTTATTGGCTCGGCGGGATACGAGCAGTACTTC. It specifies CASFIGSAGYEQYF.

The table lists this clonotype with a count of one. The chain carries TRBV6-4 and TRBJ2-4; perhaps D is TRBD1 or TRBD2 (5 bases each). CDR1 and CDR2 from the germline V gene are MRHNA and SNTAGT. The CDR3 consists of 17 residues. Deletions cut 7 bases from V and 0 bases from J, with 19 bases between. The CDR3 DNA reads TGTGCCAGCATAGTAATGGGACCTCGGCCAGCCAAAAACATTCAGTACTTC. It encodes CASIVMGPRPAKNIQYF.

The CDR3 loop is CASSLGTRGIETQYF. The CDR3 nucleotides are TGTGCCAGCAGCCTAGGGACTCGGGGAATAGAGACCCAGTACTTC. This chain links TRBV27 with TRBJ2-5, with D perhaps matching TRBD2 (6 bases). V gave up 6 bases and J gave up 4 bases, with 18 bases separating them. Germline CDR1 reads MNHEY; CDR2 reads SMNVEV (reference sequence). The CDR3 contains 15 residues.